This record concerns one T cell receptor (beta chain) sequence. V lost 2 bases to trimming and J lost 5 bases, with 15 bases between them. CDR3 length equals 15 residues. Germline assignment: CDR1 SEHNR and CDR2 FQNEAQ (reference sequence). The data were taken from a study of blood T cell repertoires in COVID-19. About the study: Samples came from the United States, Italy and Spain, spanning acute and convalescent COVID-19.

Original data processing: For nucleated cells, counts were estimated from reference gene primer amplification. The method was immunoSEQ multiplex PCR; TCRdb's version includes in-frame clones alone and lacks a portion of them. The V and J calls and the clone size are those of that table, but D and trimming were determined from the DNA. Among around 200,000 clones listed, almost 90% were seen once. Input material: peripheral blood. This chain joins TRBV7-9 and TRBJ2-5; D remains unclear. The sequence was collected from a man younger than 35 with active or convalescent COVID-19. The CDR3 DNA reads as TGTGCCAGCAGCTTAAGTTCGGGTGAGGAGGAGACCCAGTACTTC. This encodes CASSLSSGEEETQYF.